The clone carrying this TCR beta chain was observed at least ten times. Its antigen remains unknown. This entry belongs to a study of response to subunit inactivated influenza vaccine. The study's findings and limits: After each seasonal influenza vaccination, few new T cells are recruited, the authors suggested.

The CDR3 is 14 residues long. V was clipped by 4 bases and J by 0 bases, with 10 bases between them. Germline V gives CDR1 LGHDT, CDR2 YNNKEL (reference sequence). TCRdb passed the RT-PCR reads through MiXCR, listing each CDR3 protein once. The table includes some 640,000 distinct CDR3 sequences, around 13% detected once. This clonotype originated in a man aged 50-59 years who received an inactivated influenza vaccine. This sample comprised PBMCs from blood, obtained 14 days before vaccination. The gene calls are TRBV3-1 and TRBJ2-7; possible D gene TRBD2, 5 bases. The CDR3 spells CASSREGSSYEQYF. The CDR3 region has the DNA TGTGCCAGCAGCCGTGAGGGATCCTCCTACGAGCAGTACTTC.